Below are 18 T cell receptor beta chains sequenced from a single sample in a study of blood T cell repertoires in COVID-19. Sequencing used immunoSEQ multiplex PCR; TCRdb keeps in-frame clones, though not all of them. Altogether about 140,000 clones are present, 80% to 90% being singletons, with the ten largest covering roughly 3.4%. Material: PBMCs or T cells enriched from blood (not recorded which). These receptors came from a woman between 45 and 60 years old with acute COVID-19.

This chain joins TRBV7-2 and TRBJ2-5, with 12 bases identical to TRBD2. The CDR3 runs 14 residues. The germline V gene has CDR1 SGHTA and CDR2 FQGNSA. V shed 5 bases and J 5 bases; nucleotides not matched to a gene: 3. In DNA form, the CDR3 reads TGTGCCAGCAGCCCGGGACTAGCGGGTGAGACCCAGTACTTC. It codes for CASSPGLAGETQYF.

This clone was recorded once. This chain uses TRBV18 with TRBJ2-7; 7 nucleotides align to TRBD1. V dropped 4 bases and J dropped 4; count of bases not matched to a gene: 7. The CDR3 is 14 residues long. The V gene's germline CDR1 is KGHSH and CDR2 LQKENI. CDR3 loop: CASSLGQETYEQYF. In DNA, the CDR3 is TGTGCCAGCTCACTCGGACAGGAAACTTACGAGCAGTACTTC.

The chain combines TRBV5-4 with TRBJ1-1; 7 bases align to TRBD1. The CDR3 runs to 14 residues. The V segment lost 3 bases and the J segment 2 bases; nucleotides outside the gene matches: 4. Germline V CDR1 and CDR2: SGHNT, YYREEE (reference sequence). CDR3 DNA sequence: TGTGCCAGCAGCTCCCGGGACAGAAACACTGAAGCTTTCTTT. Its translation is CASSSRDRNTEAFF.

The chain couples TRBV11-3 to TRBJ1-2; TRBD1 matches at 12 bases. The CDR3 is 16 amino acids. CDR1 is SGHNT and CDR2 is YENEEA in the germline V gene. V shed 4 bases, J shed 6 bases, and the junction held 9 bases outside the gene matches. The CDR3 nucleotides read TGTGCCAGCAGCTCGTGGGACAGGGGGCCGTCGGATGGCTACACCTTC. Translated, it gives CASSSWDRGPSDGYTF.

This sequence joins TRBV27 and TRBJ1-3; D not resolved. Germline V gene sequence: CDR1 MNHEY, CDR2 SMNVEV (reference sequence). V was cut by 2 bases and J by 4 bases, with 15 bases left in between. CDR3 length: 16 residues. As DNA, the CDR3 is TGTGCCAGCAGTTTAAGTTGGGTTGGGCCAGGAAACACCATATATTTT. This sequence encodes CASSLSWVGPGNTIYF.

The chain joins TRBV5-1 to TRBJ1-1; 7 nucleotides agree with TRBD1. Trimming removed 4 bases from V and 4 bases from J; junction bases left unmatched: 13. The V gene's germline CDR1 is SGHRS and CDR2 YFSETQ. The CDR3 length is 16 residues. The CDR3 is CASSRGAQGVGTEAFF. CDR3 DNA sequence: TGCGCCAGCAGCCGAGGTGCCCAGGGGGTTGGCACTGAAGCTTTCTTT.

The genes are TRBV7-9 and TRBJ2-4, with 10 bases identical to TRBD2. This CDR3 comprises 17 residues. V trimming: 5 bases; J trimming: 10 bases; junction bases outside the gene matches: 17. Looked up from germline, CDR1 is SEHNR and CDR2 is FQNEAQ (reference sequence). The CDR3 spells CASSGLGGTSDAMIQYF. CDR3 in DNA: TGTGCCAGCAGCGGACTCGGGGGGACTAGCGATGCTATGATTCAGTACTTC.

The chain has TRBV28 and TRBJ2-7; 9 bases are a match to TRBD2. Germline V lookup: CDR1 MDHEN, CDR2 SYDVKM. The CDR3 contains 16 residues. With V trimmed by 6 bases and J by 0 bases, 9 bases remained unmatched. As DNA, the CDR3 is TGTGCCAGCAGCTTAATTACTAGCGGGTCCTCCTACGAGCAGTACTTC. It encodes CASSLITSGSSYEQYF.

The chain carries TRBV7-2 and TRBJ2-1; no clear D gene. Trimming removed 5 bases at V and 0 bases at J, with 14 bases between. The V gene's germline CDR1 is SGHTA and CDR2 FQGNSA. The CDR3 totals 16 residues. The CDR3 coding sequence is TGTGCCAGCAGCCCTTCAACTACGAGCTCCTACAATGAGCAGTTCTTC. Its translation: CASSPSTTSSYNEQFF.

This chain connects TRBV7-8 to TRBJ2-7, with TRBD1 as a possible D gene (5 bases). Trimming removed 2 bases at V and 3 bases at J, with 11 bases between. The CDR3 has 14 residues. The germline gives CDR1 SGHVS, CDR2 FQNEAQ. CDR3 sequence reads: CASSLSQVSYEQYF. CDR3 DNA: TGTGCCAGCAGCTTATCACAGGTCAGCTACGAGCAGTACTTC.

V and J are TRBV3-1 (or the pseudogene TRBV3-2) and TRBJ1-1; D gene uncertain. The CDR3 runs 13 residues. V was shortened by 1 base and J by 4 bases, with 7 bases between the two germline ends. Germline assignment: CDR1 LGHDT and CDR2 YNNKEL (reference sequence). CDR3 bases: TGTGCCAGCAGCCAAGTTTCTCCCACTGAAGCTTTCTTT. Translated, it gives CASSQVSPTEAFF.

J is TRBJ2-1 and V is TRBV3-1 (or the pseudogene TRBV3-2); 10 nucleotides match TRBD2. Germline CDR1 is LGHDT and CDR2 is YNNKEL (reference sequence). Trimming at V came to 4 bases and at J to 6 bases, leaving 6 bases not matched to a gene. The CDR3 consists of 15 residues. CDR3 nucleotide sequence: TGTGCCAGCAGCCGAATAGCGGGGGGATCCAATGAGCAGTTCTTC. This sequence encodes CASSRIAGGSNEQFF.

V is TRBV7-9 and J is TRBJ1-1, with TRBD1 identical over 12 bases. The CDR3 covers 17 residues. Germline CDR1 reads SEHNR; CDR2 reads FQNEAQ (reference sequence). The J segment lost 3 bases and the V segment lost 1 base, leaving 6 bases of the junction unmatched. CDR3 bases: TGTGCCAGCAGCTTAGTAGGGACAGGGGGCGCGGACACTGAAGCTTTCTTT. It specifies CASSLVGTGGADTEAFF.

This chain links TRBV24-1 with TRBJ2-3; D is unresolved. This CDR3 is 13 amino acids long. Germline CDR1 reads KGHDR; CDR2 reads SFDVKD. Trimming took off 5 bases at V and 0 bases at J, with 5 bases between the two ends. The CDR3, as DNA: TGTGCCACCAGTGGAACAAGCACAGATACGCAGTATTTT. Translation gives CATSGTSTDTQYF.

The rearrangement joins TRBV9 to TRBJ2-5; 7 bases are a match to TRBD2. Trimming removed 0 bases from V and 2 bases from J; junction bases left unmatched: 4. From germline, CDR1 is SGDLS and CDR2 YYNGEE. The CDR3 totals 15 residues. CDR3 sequence: CASSVAGGSQETQYF. The CDR3 DNA sequence: TGTGCCAGCAGCGTAGCAGGCGGGAGTCAAGAGACCCAGTACTTC.

The CDR3 sequence is CASSFQGGYTF. The CDR3 DNA is TGTGCCAGCAGTTTTCAGGGGGGCTACACCTTC. The chain employs TRBV12-3 or TRBV12-4 and TRBJ1-2; tentatively, D is TRBD1 (6 bases). CDR3 length: 11 amino acids. The V end was cut by 3 bases, the J end by 8 bases, with 7 bases between.

This clone has only a few counts. The chain is built from TRBV20-1 and TRBJ2-5, with a tentative D call TRBD2 (7 bases). CDR3 size: 15 residues. V was pared by 3 bases and J by 5 bases, with 19 bases between. The germline V gene has CDR1 DFQATT and CDR2 SNEGSKA (reference sequence). CDR3 protein: CSASKGGGAGETQYF. The CDR3, as DNA: TGCAGTGCTAGTAAAGGGGGGGGCGCCGGGGAGACCCAGTACTTC.

The CDR3: CASSSQRAGEQFF. The CDR3 DNA reads as TGTGCCAGCAGCTCACAACGGGCGGGTGAGCAGTTCTTC. V is TRBV11-2 and J is TRBJ2-1; perhaps TRBD2 as D (5 bases). CDR3 length: 13 amino acids. CDR1 is SGHAT and CDR2 is FQNNGV in the germline V gene. Trimming removed 4 bases from V and 9 bases from J, with 13 bases in between.